This TCR beta chain was sequenced for a study of cytomegalovirus exposure and HLA in healthy donors. As concerns this clone: The antigen is not known.

Germline V lookup: CDR1 SGDLS, CDR2 YYNGEE. This CDR3 comprises 14 residues. Trimming pared 0 bases from V and 3 bases from J, leaving 7 bases between. Donors were drawn from the approximately 130-subject validation cohort, separate from the approximately 670-subject first cohort. TCRdb keeps only in-frame clones here, not all; method: immunoSEQ multiplex PCR. The repertoire has under 250,000 clones, less than 85% of them found once; the top ten carry 5.5% to 7%. Study-level results: The majority of TCR sequences were rare, yet some public TCRs appeared in many donors.

The material sequenced was PBMCs. The V and J genes are TRBV9 and TRBJ1-5; no reliable D call. This receptor was identified in a young woman in good health and CMV-seronegative. The CDR3 loop is CASSVAGSNQPQHF. For the CDR3, the DNA is TGTGCCAGCAGCGTAGCGGGCTCCAATCAGCCCCAGCATTTT.